A selection of T cell receptor beta chains follows, all from one sample in a study of post-analysis software for immune sequencing data. MiXCR was run by TCRdb on the PCR reads, yielding one entry per CDR3 protein. The sample holds roughly 600,000 distinct CDR3 sequences, 44% seen once. The sequenced sample consisted of blood. Receptor source: a girl aged 5 to 17 with multiple sclerosis. Both conserved end residues are part of each CDR3. D genes are given only for firm matches. Only some rows state a clone size, as once, few, many or a class for expanded clones.

abundance,j_gene,v_gene,d_gene,CDR3nt,CDR3aa
.,TRBJ1-1,TRBV20-1,.,TGCAGTGCCCCGGGTCCTTACACTGAAGCTTTCTTT,CSAPGPYTEAFF
.,TRBJ1-5,TRBV4-1,TRBD1,TGCGCCAGCAGCCAACCCCCGGACAGGGGTTACCAGCCCCAGCATTTT,CASSQPPDRGYQPQHF
.,TRBJ2-1,TRBV11-3,.,TGTGCCAGCAGCTTAGCTGCTGGGAACAATGAGCAGTTCTTC,CASSLAAGNNEQFF
few,TRBJ1-2,TRBV27,.,TGTGCCAGCAGTTTATATTGGGGCAACTATGGCTACACCTTC,CASSLYWGNYGYTF
.,TRBJ2-2,TRBV7-2,.,TGTGCCAGCATTGGGGGCACAGTGAACACCGGGGAGCTGTTTTTT,CASIGGTVNTGELFF
.,TRBJ2-7,TRBV5-4,TRBD2,TGTGCCAGCAGCGATGGACTAGCGGGATACTCGGGTGGGGAGCAGTACTTC,CASSDGLAGYSGGEQYF
.,TRBJ2-1,TRBV5-1,TRBD2,TGCGCCAGCAGCTACGGTATCCGGTCTAGCGGAAAGAGCTCCTACAATGAGCAGTTCTTC,CASSYGIRSSGKSSYNEQFF
once,TRBJ2-3,TRBV18,.,TGTGCCAGCTCCTTCGCCTTAGGAGCAGATACGCAGTATTTT,CASSFALGADTQYF
few,TRBJ2-7,TRBV4-2,.,TGTGCCAGCAGCCATTTAGCGTCTTACGAGCAGTACTTC,CASSHLASYEQYF
.,TRBJ2-5,TRBV9,TRBD2,TGTGCCAGCCGACCGGGACTAGCGGGAACGGAGACCCAGTACTTC,CASRPGLAGTETQYF
.,TRBJ2-5,TRBV4-2,.,TGTGCCAGCAGCCAATCAGGGCAAGAGACCCAGTACTTC,CASSQSGQETQYF
few,TRBJ2-6,TRBV25-1,.,TGTGCCAGCCAGGACAGAACTCTCTCTGGGGCCAACGTCCTGACTTTC,CASQDRTLSGANVLTF
few,TRBJ2-7,TRBV7-2,.,TGTGCCAGCAGCCTCAACCCATCCTACTACGAGCAGTACTTC,CASSLNPSYYEQYF
once,TRBJ2-7,TRBV20-1,TRBD2,TGCAGTGCTACTCCCTCACTAGCGGTGCACTCCTACGAGCAGTACTTC,CSATPSLAVHSYEQYF
few,TRBJ1-5,TRBV5-1,.,TGCGCCAGCAGCTTGGGCCCCCAGGGTAGCAATCAGCCCCAGCATTTT,CASSLGPQGSNQPQHF
few,TRBJ2-7,TRBV7-2,.,TGTGCCAGCAGCGAAAAGCAGGGGATCCCCTACGAGCAGTACTTC,CASSEKQGIPYEQYF
.,TRBJ2-5,TRBV18,.,TGTGCCAGCTCACCACCACGAAAGGGGGAGACCCAGTACTTC,CASSPPRKGETQYF
few,TRBJ2-3,TRBV29-1,.,TGCAGCGTTCCATCTCCCACAGATACGCAGTATTTT,CSVPSPTDTQYF
.,TRBJ2-1,TRBV9,TRBD2,TGTGCCAGCAGCGTACGGCGGGAGGGCCATGAGCAGTTCTTC,CASSVRREGHEQFF
few,TRBJ2-3,TRBV4-1,.,TGCGCCAGCGAGGCCATGGATACGCAGTATTTT,CASEAMDTQYF
.,TRBJ2-7,TRBV29-1,.,TGCAGCGTCGGTAATAATAACTACGAGCAGTACTTC,CSVGNNNYEQYF
once,TRBJ1-1,TRBV12-3/TRBV12-4,TRBD1,TGTGCCAGCAGCCATCCCCGGACAGGAGGGAACACTGAAGCTTTCTTT,CASSHPRTGGNTEAFF
few,TRBJ2-3,TRBV7-2,TRBD1,TGTGCCAGCAGCTTAGACAGGGGGTGGGATACGCAGTATTTT,CASSLDRGWDTQYF
few,TRBJ1-1,TRBV20-1,.,TGCAGTGCGGGGGGAGGGGGGCACCGGGTCACTGAAGCTTTCTTT,CSAGGGGHRVTEAFF
.,TRBJ2-7,TRBV6-2/TRBV6-3,.,TGTGCCAGCAGTACCTCCCTCTACGAGCAGTACTTC,CASSTSLYEQYF
few,TRBJ2-7,TRBV5-1,TRBD1,TGCGCCAGCACCAAGGACAGGGGGCCCTACGAGCAGTACTTC,CASTKDRGPYEQYF
few,TRBJ2-7,TRBV12-3/TRBV12-4,TRBD1,TGTGCCAGCAGCCAGACAGGGGTGATGTCCTACGAGCAGTACTTC,CASSQTGVMSYEQYF
.,TRBJ2-3,TRBV10-3,.,TGTGCCATCAGTACCGGAACAGGGAGCGATACGCAGTATTTT,CAISTGTGSDTQYF
.,TRBJ2-5,TRBV20-1,.,TGCAGTGCTAGTGGAGGGGCGCTGGGGGAGACCCAGTACTTC,CSASGGALGETQYF
.,TRBJ2-3,TRBV15,TRBD1,TGTGCCACCAGCCCCAGACAGGGGACGCCAGATACGCAGTATTTT,CATSPRQGTPDTQYF
.,TRBJ2-1,TRBV3-1,.,TGTGCCAGCAGCCAAGAATTACTAATGAGGTCCAATGAGCAGTTCTTC,CASSQELLMRSNEQFF
few,TRBJ2-1,TRBV6-4,TRBD2,TGTGCCAGCAGTGACTCCGGCCTAGCGGGAGCATGGCAGTTCTTC,CASSDSGLAGAWQFF
.,TRBJ1-1,TRBV7-6,.,TGTGCCAGCAGGCCCCGGGGGGGGCTGGTTTTGAACACTGAAGCTTTCTTT,CASRPRGGLVLNTEAFF
.,TRBJ2-7,TRBV27,TRBD2,TGTGCCAGCAGTTTTAGCGGGGGGGGCTCCTACGAGCAGTACTTC,CASSFSGGGSYEQYF
.,TRBJ1-1,TRBV12-3/TRBV12-4,TRBD1,TGTACCAGCAGTACCCCTACCAGGACAGGGTGGGGTGAAGCTTTCTTT,CTSSTPTRTGWGEAFF
.,TRBJ2-2,TRBV6-1,TRBD1,TGTGCCAGCAGTCAACAGGGGGATACCGGGGAGCTGTTTTTT,CASSQQGDTGELFF
.,TRBJ2-7,TRBV27,.,TGTGCCAGCAGTTTTCGCGGGATCCACGAGCAGTACTTC,CASSFRGIHEQYF
few,TRBJ1-5,TRBV24-1,.,TGTGCCACCAGTGATTTGCGGGCCGATCAGCCCCAGCATTTT,CATSDLRADQPQHF
.,TRBJ2-5,TRBV12-3/TRBV12-4,.,TGTGCCAGCAGTTTAGGGGGAGGGGGGAGAGAGACCCAGTACTTC,CASSLGGGGRETQYF
.,TRBJ2-7,TRBV5-1,.,TGCGCCAGCAGCTGGGGCAGGGGGAGGTTTAACGAGCAGTACTTC,CASSWGRGRFNEQYF
.,TRBJ1-6,TRBV6-6,.,TGTGCCAGCAGTGTCATGGGGGGCCGCGGTAATTCACCCCTCCACTTT,CASSVMGGRGNSPLHF
few,TRBJ1-5,TRBV5-1,.,TGCGCCAGCAGCTTGGCAGGTGCCAACAATCAGCCCCAGCATTTT,CASSLAGANNQPQHF
once,TRBJ1-5,TRBV28,TRBD1,TGTGCCAGCAGTCTCAGACAGGGGGCAATAGTCAATCAGCCCCAGCATTTT,CASSLRQGAIVNQPQHF
.,TRBJ2-7,TRBV5-6,TRBD1,TGTGCCAGCAGCTTGGCCCCGGGACAGGGTGCGCACGAGCAGTACTTC,CASSLAPGQGAHEQYF
few,TRBJ2-1,TRBV6-5,TRBD2,TGTGCCAGCAGTTACCTAGCGGGGAACAATGAGCAGTTCTTC,CASSYLAGNNEQFF
.,TRBJ2-5,TRBV2,TRBD2,TGTGCCAGCAGTGTGACTAGCGGGGGGGCCTACAATGAGCAGTACTTC,CASSVTSGGAYNEQYF
.,TRBJ1-2,TRBV12-3/TRBV12-4,.,TGTGCCAGCAGTTTTGGAGACAGTAACTATGGCTACACCTTC,CASSFGDSNYGYTF
many,TRBJ2-7,TRBV12-3/TRBV12-4,.,TGTGCCAGCAGTTTGGGACTGGGAGTCTCCTACGAGCAGTACTTC,CASSLGLGVSYEQYF
.,TRBJ1-2,TRBV29-1,.,TGCAGCGTTGACCACGGGGGGGGCTACACCTTC,CSVDHGGGYTF
few,TRBJ1-2,TRBV7-4,TRBD1,TGTGCCAGCAGACCGCCCGAAACAGGGGGAGCTAACTATGGCTACACCTTC,CASRPPETGGANYGYTF
once,TRBJ1-2,TRBV27,.,TGTGCCAGCAGGTCCACAGGGTTCGGTGGCTACACCTTC,CASRSTGFGGYTF
few,TRBJ2-6,TRBV12-3/TRBV12-4,TRBD2,TGTGCCAGCAGACTTACTAGCGCCCCTTCCAACGTCCTGACTTTC,CASRLTSAPSNVLTF
.,TRBJ2-4,TRBV7-9,.,TGTGCCAGCAGCTTATCTGGGTCAGAAAACATTCAGTACTTC,CASSLSGSENIQYF
.,TRBJ2-4,TRBV11-3,.,TGTGCCAGCAGCTTACAGGCCCGACCGAATGACATTCAGTACTTC,CASSLQARPNDIQYF
few,TRBJ2-1,TRBV4-1,.,TGCGCCAGCAGCCAGGCTTCACAGAGGGGGGGCAATGAGCAGTTCTTC,CASSQASQRGGNEQFF
.,TRBJ2-1,TRBV12-3/TRBV12-4,.,TGTGCCAGCAATTCGGGGTTCGGGAAGGGAGGGTTCTTC,CASNSGFGKGGFF
few,TRBJ1-1,TRBV7-9,TRBD1,TGTGCCAGCAGCTATAAACCAGGGACAGGGAACACTGAAGCTTTCTTT,CASSYKPGTGNTEAFF